A selection of T cell receptor beta chains follows, all from one sample in a study of blood T cell repertoires in COVID-19. Sequencing used immunoSEQ multiplex PCR; TCRdb keeps in-frame clones, though not all of them. The sample holds 200,000 to 250,000 clones, just under 85% seen once. The sample comprised PBMCs or T cells enriched from blood (not recorded which). The receptors derive from a middle-aged woman with acute COVID-19. CDR3s include the opening cysteine and the closing phenylalanine or tryptophan. Fields, in order: V gene, D gene, clone size, J gene, CDR3 protein, CDR3 DNA. D genes are given only for firm matches. Part of the rows lack a size; the others show once, few, many or a class for expanded clones.

TRBV4-3,.,.,TRBJ2-1,CASSQRAQPEGSNEQFF,TGCGCCAGCAGCCAAAGGGCGCAGCCCGAGGGTTCAAATGAGCAGTTCTTC
TRBV9,TRBD1,once,TRBJ2-5,CASSVRGQGLQETQYF,TGTGCCAGCAGCGTACGGGGACAGGGCCTCCAAGAGACCCAGTACTTC
TRBV5-1,TRBD2,.,TRBJ2-2,CASSPAGTSGGALRTGELFF,TGCGCCAGCAGCCCGGCCGGGACTAGCGGGGGGGCCCTGAGGACCGGGGAGCTGTTTTTT
TRBV7-3,TRBD2,.,TRBJ2-3,CASSPSPGQDVASGGSDTQYF,TGTGCCAGCAGCCCAAGTCCGGGACAGGATGTGGCTAGCGGGGGATCAGATACGCAGTATTTT
TRBV7-9,TRBD1,.,TRBJ1-6,CAISPRDSQSPLHF,TGTGCCATATCACCCAGGGACAGTCAATCACCCCTCCACTTT
TRBV24-1,TRBD2,once,TRBJ2-1,CATSDPSGGDEQFF,TGTGCCACCAGTGACCCTTCGGGGGGTGATGAGCAGTTCTTC
TRBV7-9,.,.,TRBJ1-2,CASSLELTGTGYTF,TGTGCCAGCAGCTTAGAACTGACAGGCACAGGCTACACCTTC
TRBV10-3,.,.,TRBJ2-2,CAISEPGDIANTGELFF,TGTGCCATCAGTGAGCCTGGAGATATCGCGAACACCGGGGAGCTGTTTTTT
TRBV11-2,.,.,TRBJ1-6,CASSLDPRGGKNHF,TGTGCCAGCAGCTTAGATCCTAGGGGAGGGAAGAACCACTTT
TRBV19,.,few,TRBJ2-2,CASSTGQRTGELFF,TGTGCCAGTAGCACCGGACAGCGCACCGGGGAGCTGTTTTTT
TRBV3-1/TRBV3-2,TRBD2,.,TRBJ2-1,CASSQWGGRADNEQFF,TGTGCCAGCAGCCAATGGGGCGGGAGGGCCGACAATGAGCAGTTCTTC
TRBV9,TRBD2,few,TRBJ2-2,CASSVEGTSVTGELFF,TGTGCCAGCAGCGTAGAAGGGACTAGCGTCACCGGGGAGCTGTTTTTT
TRBV4-2,TRBD1,.,TRBJ1-1,CASSQDQGAVTEAFF,TGTGCCAGCAGCCAAGATCAGGGGGCGGTTACTGAAGCTTTCTTT
TRBV20-1,.,.,TRBJ1-2,CSAREAYGYTF,TGCAGTGCTAGAGAGGCTTATGGCTACACCTTC
TRBV4-1,TRBD1,.,TRBJ1-2,CASSQDSTGVDNYGYTF,TGCGCCAGCAGCCAAGACTCCACAGGGGTCGATAACTATGGCTACACCTTC
TRBV2,.,few,TRBJ1-5,CASSEGRTPNQPQHF,TGTGCCAGCAGTGAAGGCCGGACACCCAATCAGCCCCAGCATTTT
TRBV7-2,TRBD1,.,TRBJ2-5,CASSLGQPAETQYF,TGTGCCAGCAGCTTGGGACAGCCAGCAGAGACCCAGTACTTC
TRBV24-1,TRBD2,.,TRBJ2-3,CALRTSGEFTDTQYF,TGTGCCCTGAGGACTAGCGGGGAGTTCACAGATACGCAGTATTTT
TRBV4-1,.,.,TRBJ2-6,CASSHHSGSSGANVLTF,TGCGCCAGCAGCCATCATTCAGGGTCCTCTGGGGCCAACGTCCTGACTTTC
TRBV28,.,.,TRBJ1-2,CASSSRGQKVAYGYTF,TGTGCCAGCAGTTCACGCGGACAGAAGGTGGCCTATGGCTACACCTTC
TRBV10-2,.,.,TRBJ2-7,CASSELMTEQYF,TGCGCCAGCAGTGAGCTTATGACAGAGCAGTACTTC
TRBV21-1,.,.,TRBJ2-7,CASSKLPPGLAGVGHEQYF,TGTGCCAGCAGCAAACTCCCTCCGGGACTAGCGGGAGTAGGGCACGAGCAGTACTTC
TRBV7-3,.,.,TRBJ2-7,CASSLYSGHYEQYF,TGTGCCAGCAGCTTGTATAGCGGCCACTACGAGCAGTACTTC
TRBV4-2,TRBD1,few,TRBJ1-4,CASSLGQGEEKLFF,TGTGCCAGCAGCCTTGGACAGGGTGAGGAAAAACTGTTTTTT
TRBV5-6,.,.,TRBJ1-2,CASSLSTGFYGYTF,TGTGCCAGCAGCTTGAGCACAGGATTCTATGGCTACACCTTC
TRBV14,TRBD1,.,TRBJ1-3,CASSQRDRGDTIYF,TGTGCCAGCAGCCAACGGGACAGGGGCGACACCATATATTTT
TRBV28,.,.,TRBJ2-1,CASSSRRTSGQEQFF,TGTGCCAGCAGTTCCCGCCGGACTTCAGGACAGGAGCAGTTCTTC
TRBV19,.,.,TRBJ1-5,CASSIGHVSNQPQHF,TGTGCCAGTAGTATAGGACACGTTAGCAATCAGCCCCAGCATTTT
TRBV29-1,.,once,TRBJ2-7,CSVFRGPRNEQYF,TGCAGCGTTTTCAGAGGTCCACGGAACGAGCAGTACTTC
TRBV6-5,.,.,TRBJ1-4,CASSLVPEGEKLFF,TGTGCCAGCAGTTTGGTCCCAGAGGGTGAAAAACTGTTTTTT
TRBV14,.,.,TRBJ1-4,CASSQDPLDLNEKLFF,TGTGCCAGCAGCCAAGATCCACTCGATTTGAATGAAAAACTGTTTTTT
TRBV30,TRBD2,.,TRBJ2-3,CAWSGAKTSGGATSTDTQYF,TGTGCCTGGAGTGGAGCAAAGACTAGCGGGGGAGCAACTAGCACAGATACGCAGTATTTT
TRBV7-3,TRBD1,.,TRBJ2-1,CASSSGTGRYNEQFF,TGTGCCAGCAGCTCCGGGACAGGGAGGTACAATGAGCAGTTCTTC
TRBV5-1,TRBD1,.,TRBJ1-1,CASSLRQGDTEAFF,TGCGCCAGCAGCCTCAGACAGGGGGACACTGAAGCTTTCTTT
TRBV5-6,.,.,TRBJ1-1,CASSLLGRRGNTEAFF,TGTGCCAGCAGCTTGTTAGGGAGGAGGGGGAACACTGAAGCTTTCTTT
TRBV5-4,.,.,TRBJ2-3,CASSFLAEATDTQYF,TGTGCCAGCAGCTTTCTAGCCGAAGCAACAGATACGCAGTATTTT
TRBV5-6,TRBD1,.,TRBJ1-2,CASAGQGGRYTF,TGTGCCAGCGCGGGACAGGGAGGTCGCTACACCTTC
TRBV7-3,.,.,TRBJ2-1,CASSLRVQGLEEQFF,TGTGCCAGCAGCTTAAGGGTTCAGGGTCTGGAGGAGCAGTTCTTC
TRBV11-2,TRBD2,.,TRBJ2-5,CASSNSGGPPGGETQYF,TGTGCCAGCAGCAATAGCGGGGGGCCACCAGGGGGAGAGACCCAGTACTTC
TRBV5-1,TRBD1,.,TRBJ2-1,CASSLQGQGEREQFF,TGCGCCAGCAGCTTGCAGGGACAGGGGGAGAGGGAGCAGTTCTTC
TRBV21-1,.,.,TRBJ1-2,CASSKQGKQLVNYGYTF,TGTGCCAGCAGCAAACAGGGGAAGCAGCTTGTTAACTATGGCTACACCTTC
TRBV19,TRBD1,.,TRBJ1-1,CASSVQQGLNTEAFF,TGTGCCAGTAGTGTTCAACAGGGGCTGAACACTGAAGCTTTCTTT
TRBV6-5,.,.,TRBJ1-6,CASSSPVGRNSPLHF,TGTGCCAGCAGTTCCCCAGTGGGGAGGAATTCACCCCTCCACTTT
TRBV7-3,TRBD1,.,TRBJ1-5,CASSLRWTGANQPQHF,TGTGCCAGCAGCTTAAGATGGACAGGGGCCAATCAGCCCCAGCATTTT
TRBV2,TRBD1,.,TRBJ1-1,CASRGQVEAFF,TGTGCCAGCAGAGGACAGGTTGAAGCTTTCTTT
TRBV28,.,.,TRBJ2-5,CASSSIYQETQYF,TGTGCCAGCAGTTCAATTTACCAAGAGACCCAGTACTTC
TRBV9,.,once,TRBJ2-5,CASSVGPGQKETQYF,TGTGCCAGCAGCGTAGGTCCAGGGCAGAAAGAGACCCAGTACTTC
TRBV7-9,.,.,TRBJ2-5,CASSPPGSETQYF,TGTGCCAGCAGCCCCCCGGGGTCAGAGACCCAGTACTTC
TRBV24-1,.,.,TRBJ2-3,CATGDTATDTQYF,TGTGCCACTGGGGACACGGCCACAGATACGCAGTATTTT
TRBV9,.,.,TRBJ2-3,CASSGIKAVSTDTQYF,TGTGCCAGCAGCGGAATTAAAGCGGTCAGCACAGATACGCAGTATTTT
TRBV19,.,.,TRBJ1-5,CASSIAAAGVNQPQHF,TGTGCCAGTAGTATAGCTGCGGCAGGGGTTAATCAGCCCCAGCATTTT
TRBV30,.,.,TRBJ1-4,CAWGPGQPNEKLFF,TGTGCCTGGGGGCCGGGACAACCTAATGAAAAACTGTTTTTT
TRBV11-2,TRBD1,few,TRBJ2-3,CASSSYRGQPDTQYF,TGTGCCAGCAGCAGCTACAGGGGGCAGCCAGATACGCAGTATTTT
TRBV27,.,.,TRBJ1-1,CASSAIMGHPGTEAFF,TGTGCCAGCAGCGCGATCATGGGACACCCGGGGACTGAAGCTTTCTTT
TRBV2,.,.,TRBJ1-1,CASSVTAVNTEAFF,TGTGCCAGCAGTGTGACAGCCGTGAACACTGAAGCTTTCTTT